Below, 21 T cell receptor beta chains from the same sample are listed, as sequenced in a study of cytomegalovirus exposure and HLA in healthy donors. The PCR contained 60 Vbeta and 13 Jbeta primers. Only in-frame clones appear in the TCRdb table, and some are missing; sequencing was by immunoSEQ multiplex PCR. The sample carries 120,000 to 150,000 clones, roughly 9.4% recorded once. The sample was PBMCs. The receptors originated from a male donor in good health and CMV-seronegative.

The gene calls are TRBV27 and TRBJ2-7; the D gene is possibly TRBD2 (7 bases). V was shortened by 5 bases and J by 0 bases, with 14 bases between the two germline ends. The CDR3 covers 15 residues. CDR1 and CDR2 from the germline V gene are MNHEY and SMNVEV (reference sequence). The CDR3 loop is CASSPGGLSSYEQYF. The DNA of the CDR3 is TGTGCCAGCAGTCCCGGGGGGCTCAGCTCCTACGAGCAGTACTTC.

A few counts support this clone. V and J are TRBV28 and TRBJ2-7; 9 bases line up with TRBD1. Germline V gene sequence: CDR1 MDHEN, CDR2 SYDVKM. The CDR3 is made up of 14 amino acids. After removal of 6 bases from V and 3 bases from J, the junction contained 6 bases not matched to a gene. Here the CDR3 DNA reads TGTGCCAGCAGACTGGACAGGGGCTTCTACGAGCAGTACTTC. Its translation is CASRLDRGFYEQYF.

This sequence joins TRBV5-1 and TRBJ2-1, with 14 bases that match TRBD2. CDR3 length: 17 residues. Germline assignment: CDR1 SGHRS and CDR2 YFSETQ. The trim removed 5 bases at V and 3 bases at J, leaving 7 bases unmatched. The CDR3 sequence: CASSPGTSGSFYNEQFF. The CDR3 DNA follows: TGCGCCAGCAGTCCCGGGACTAGCGGGAGTTTCTACAATGAGCAGTTCTTC.

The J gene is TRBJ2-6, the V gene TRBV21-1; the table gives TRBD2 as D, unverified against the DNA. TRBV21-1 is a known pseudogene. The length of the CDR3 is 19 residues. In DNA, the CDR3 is TGTGCCAGCAGCAAGCGGGGGCAGAGGACAAGCTCTGGGGCCAACGTCCTGACTTTC. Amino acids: CASSKRGQRTSSGANVLTF.

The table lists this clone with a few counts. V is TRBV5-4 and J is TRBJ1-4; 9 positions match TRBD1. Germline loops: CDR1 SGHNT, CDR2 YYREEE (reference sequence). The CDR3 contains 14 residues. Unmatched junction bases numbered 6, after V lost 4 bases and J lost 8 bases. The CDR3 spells CASSAGTGYEKLFF. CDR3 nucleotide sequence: TGTGCCAGCAGCGCCGGGACAGGGTACGAAAAACTGTTTTTT. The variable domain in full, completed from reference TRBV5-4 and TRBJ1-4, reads ETGVTQSPTHLIKTRGQQVTLRCSSQSGHNTVSWYQQALGQGPQFIFQYYREEENGRGNFPPRFSGLQFPNYSSELNVNALELDDSALYLCASSAGTGYEKLFFGSGTQLSVL.

CDR3 DNA sequence: TGTGCCAGCAGCTTTTCGGGGGAAGGCTACACCTTC. Translating it yields CASSFSGEGYTF. The chain couples TRBV7-3 to TRBJ1-2; possible D gene TRBD1, 5 bases. Trimming removed 3 bases at V and 8 bases at J, with 10 bases between. The CDR3 is 12 residues long. Germline V gene sequence: CDR1 SGHTA, CDR2 FQGTGA.

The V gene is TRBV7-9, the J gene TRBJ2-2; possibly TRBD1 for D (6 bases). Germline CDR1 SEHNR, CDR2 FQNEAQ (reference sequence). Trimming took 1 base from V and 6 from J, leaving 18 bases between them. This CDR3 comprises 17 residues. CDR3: CASSLEAGALLPGELFF. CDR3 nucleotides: TGTGCCAGCAGCTTAGAAGCAGGGGCTCTCCTGCCCGGGGAGCTGTTTTTT. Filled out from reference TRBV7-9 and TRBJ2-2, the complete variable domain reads DTGVSQNPRHKITKRGQNVTFRCDPISEHNRLYWYRQTLGQGPEFLTYFQNEAQLEKSRLLSDRFSAERPKGSFSTLEIQRTEQGDSAMYLCASSLEAGALLPGELFFGEGSRLTVL.

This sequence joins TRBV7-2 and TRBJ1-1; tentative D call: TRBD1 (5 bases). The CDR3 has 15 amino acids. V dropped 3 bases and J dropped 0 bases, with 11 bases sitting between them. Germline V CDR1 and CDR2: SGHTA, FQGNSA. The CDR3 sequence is CASSLMMTVNTEAFF. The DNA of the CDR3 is TGTGCCAGCAGCTTGATGATGACAGTGAACACTGAAGCTTTCTTT.

CDR3 bases: TGTGCCAGTAGTATAGGCGGACAGGGACTTGGTCAGCCCCAGCATTTT. This codes for CASSIGGQGLGQPQHF. V is TRBV19 and J is TRBJ1-5, with 8 bases aligning to TRBD1. CDR3 size: 16 residues. Germline-derived CDR1 and CDR2 are LNHDA and SQIVND (reference sequence). Germline trimming cut 1 base from V and 6 bases from J; bases unmatched to any gene: 8.

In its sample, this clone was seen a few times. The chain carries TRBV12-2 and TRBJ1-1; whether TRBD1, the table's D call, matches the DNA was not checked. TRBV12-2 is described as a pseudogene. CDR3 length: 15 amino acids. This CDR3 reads CASRFARQGDTEAFF. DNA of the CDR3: TGTGCAAGTCGCTTTGCGAGACAGGGAGACACTGAAGCTTTCTTT.

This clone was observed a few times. The CDR3 spells CASSLYRGVWHTEAFF. The CDR3 nucleotides are TGTGCCAGCAGCCTTTATCGGGGGGTCTGGCACACTGAAGCTTTCTTT. The chain recombines TRBV14 with TRBJ1-1; D is perhaps TRBD1 (5 bases). CDR3 length: 16 amino acids. CDR1 is SGHDN, CDR2 FVKESK, per germline. Trimming left V 4 bases short and J 3 bases short, with 18 bases between. Full variable domain (remainder filled in from reference TRBV14 and TRBJ1-1): EAGVTQFPSHSVIEKGQTVTLRCDPISGHDNLYWYRRVMGKEIKFLLHFVKESKQDESGMPNNRFLAERTGGTYSTLKVQPAELEDSGVYFCASSLYRGVWHTEAFFGQGTRLTVV.

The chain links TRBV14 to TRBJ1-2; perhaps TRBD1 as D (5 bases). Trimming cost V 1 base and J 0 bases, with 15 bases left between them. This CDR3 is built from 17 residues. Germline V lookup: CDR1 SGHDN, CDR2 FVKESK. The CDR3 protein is CASSQVRMTATNYGYTF. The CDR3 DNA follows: TGTGCCAGCAGCCAAGTCCGGATGACAGCCACTAACTATGGCTACACCTTC.

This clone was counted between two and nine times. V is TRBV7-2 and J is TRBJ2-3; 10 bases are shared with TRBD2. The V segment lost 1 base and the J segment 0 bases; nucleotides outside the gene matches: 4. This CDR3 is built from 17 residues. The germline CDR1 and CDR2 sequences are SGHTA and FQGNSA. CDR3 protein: CASSLEGLALSTDTQYF. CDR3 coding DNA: TGTGCCAGCAGCTTAGAGGGACTAGCGCTGAGCACAGATACGCAGTATTTT.

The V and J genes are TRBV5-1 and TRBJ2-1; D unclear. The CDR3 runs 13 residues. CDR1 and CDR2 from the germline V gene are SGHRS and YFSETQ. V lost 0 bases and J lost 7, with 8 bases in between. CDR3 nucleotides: TGCGCCAGCAGCTTGGGACTCTTAAATGAGCAGTTCTTC. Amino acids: CASSLGLLNEQFF. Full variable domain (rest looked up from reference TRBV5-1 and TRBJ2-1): KAGVTQTPRYLIKTRGQQVTLSCSPISGHRSVSWYQQTPGQGLQFLFEYFSETQRNKGNFPGRFSGRQFSNSRSEMNVSTLELGDSALYLCASSLGLLNEQFFGPGTRLTVL.

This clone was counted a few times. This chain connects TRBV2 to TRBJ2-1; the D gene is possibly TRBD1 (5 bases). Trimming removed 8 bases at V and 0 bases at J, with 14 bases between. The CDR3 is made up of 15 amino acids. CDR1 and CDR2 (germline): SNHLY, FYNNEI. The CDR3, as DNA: TGTGCCAGCGGGGCCTTTGCGGTCTCCTACAATGAGCAGTTCTTC. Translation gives CASGAFAVSYNEQFF.

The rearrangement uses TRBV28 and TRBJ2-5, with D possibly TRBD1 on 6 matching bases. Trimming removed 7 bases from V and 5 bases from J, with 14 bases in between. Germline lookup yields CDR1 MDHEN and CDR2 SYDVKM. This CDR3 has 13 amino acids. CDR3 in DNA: TGTGCCAGCATAAGGGGCAGGGGCGAGACCCAGTACTTC. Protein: CASIRGRGETQYF.

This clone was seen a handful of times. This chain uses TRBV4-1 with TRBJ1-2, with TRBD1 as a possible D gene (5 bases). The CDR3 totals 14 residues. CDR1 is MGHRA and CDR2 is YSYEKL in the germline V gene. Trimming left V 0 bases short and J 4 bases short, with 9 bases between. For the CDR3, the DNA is TGCGCCAGCAGCCAAGATAGGGGATTCTATGGCTACACCTTC. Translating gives CASSQDRGFYGYTF.

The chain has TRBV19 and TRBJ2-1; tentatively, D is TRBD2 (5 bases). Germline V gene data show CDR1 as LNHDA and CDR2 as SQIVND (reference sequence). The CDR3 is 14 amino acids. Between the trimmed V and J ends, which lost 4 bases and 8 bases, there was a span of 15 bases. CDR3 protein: CASSRAPSLYEQFF. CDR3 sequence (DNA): TGTGCCAGTAGTAGGGCGCCTAGCTTATATGAGCAGTTCTTC.

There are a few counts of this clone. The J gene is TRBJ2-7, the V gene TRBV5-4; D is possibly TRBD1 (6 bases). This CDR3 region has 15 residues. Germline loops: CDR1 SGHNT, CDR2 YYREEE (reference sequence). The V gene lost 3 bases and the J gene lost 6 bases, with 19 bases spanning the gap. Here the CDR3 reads CASSSSGTPAGEQYF. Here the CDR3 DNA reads TGTGCCAGCAGCTCCTCCGGGACACCGGCGGGCGAGCAGTACTTC. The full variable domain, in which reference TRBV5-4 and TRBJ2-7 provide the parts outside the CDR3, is ETGVTQSPTHLIKTRGQQVTLRCSSQSGHNTVSWYQQALGQGPQFIFQYYREEENGRGNFPPRFSGLQFPNYSSELNVNALELDDSALYLCASSSSGTPAGEQYFGPGTRLTVT.

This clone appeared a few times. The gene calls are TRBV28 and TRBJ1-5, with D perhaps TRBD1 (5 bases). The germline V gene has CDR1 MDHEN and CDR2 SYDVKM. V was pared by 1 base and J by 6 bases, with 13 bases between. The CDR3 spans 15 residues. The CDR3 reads CASSLLKGVAQPQHF. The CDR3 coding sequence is TGTGCCAGCAGTTTATTAAAAGGGGTTGCTCAGCCCCAGCATTTT.

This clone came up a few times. The CDR3 nucleotides are TGTGCCAGCAGTTTAACTGCGGACTACACCTTC. Its protein product is CASSLTADYTF. The genes are TRBV28 and TRBJ1-2; D is unclear. Germline assignment: CDR1 MDHEN and CDR2 SYDVKM. This CDR3 is built from 11 residues. Trimming removed 2 bases from V and 10 bases from J, with 8 bases in between.